These T cell receptor beta chains were read from a single sample in a study of blood T cell repertoires in COVID-19. The table came from immunoSEQ multiplex PCR; TCRdb's copy has only in-frame clones and leaves some out. The sample has more than 45,000 clones, approximately 87% seen once. Material for sequencing was peripheral blood. These receptors were collected from a woman aged 55-70 years with COVID-19, enrolled during active disease. Each CDR3 is given with its conserved first and last residue. Fields, in order: clone size, V gene, D gene, CDR3 protein. A D gene is named only where the DNA matches it firmly. Not every row has a clone size; where given, it reads once, few, many or a size class.

once | TRBV11-2 | . | CASSAGGYQETQYF
once | TRBV6-5 | . | CASRLAEGSYEQYF
. | TRBV15 | TRBD1 | CATSTGQGDLQTQYF
. | TRBV28 | . | CASSLADRDTYPDTQYF
. | TRBV7-9 | TRBD1 | CASNPGTVNSPLHF
. | TRBV7-9 | . | CASSSLQNSPLHF
. | TRBV11-2 | . | CASSLVAGQSKNEQFF
. | TRBV3-1/TRBV3-2 | . | CASSREPSGTQYF
. | TRBV7-3 | . | CASSLAGGSNEQFF
. | TRBV2 | TRBD1 | CASRARGTGRGYTF
. | TRBV5-4 | TRBD1 | CASSLPNRDRPYEQYF
. | TRBV6-5 | . | CASSPRQSNEKLFF
. | TRBV28 | TRBD1 | CASSPGQRRHQPQHF
. | TRBV7-9 | TRBD2 | CASSLVGISGIGSYNEQFF
. | TRBV2 | . | CASRVTAATTEAFF
few | TRBV11-2 | . | CASSLRPYPDTQYF
. | TRBV6-6 | TRBD2 | CASNGGLAGSYNEQFF
. | TRBV25-1 | TRBD2 | CASSEWGGNEQFF
. | TRBV6-4 | . | CASSADPRGGNEQFF
. | TRBV29-1 | TRBD2 | CSVPGLAGLREQFF
few | TRBV28 | . | CASSSGGGEANVLTF
. | TRBV6-6 | TRBD2 | CASSRAGALGTDTQYF
few | TRBV3-1/TRBV3-2 | . | CASSQNLGQGFAFF
. | TRBV30 | . | CAWSVRGYLGYTF
. | TRBV21-1 | . | CASSKGHRGQGNYGYTF
. | TRBV6-5 | . | CASSPGEGGQPQHF
. | TRBV2 | . | CASSLARSSYEQYF
. | TRBV18 | . | CASSPVGEGTKNIQYF
once | TRBV7-2 | . | CASSLEGRSNQPQHF
. | TRBV11-2 | TRBD1 | CASSPTGGLETQYF
once | TRBV2 | TRBD1 | CATRRGQGASYEQFF
. | TRBV30 | . | CAWSARGNTQYF
. | TRBV19 | TRBD1 | CASSPRPGTGETGNTIYF
. | TRBV28 | . | CASSLPGSNQPQHF
. | TRBV2 | . | CASTKGQINSPLHF
once | TRBV9 | TRBD2 | CASSVGDQRELSYNEQFF
. | TRBV14 | . | CASSQAEGMLFF
. | TRBV11-1 | . | CASSLALGAYEQYF
. | TRBV10-3 | . | CAISVADEQFF
. | TRBV11-3 | TRBD2 | CASGGRVTKETQYF
. | TRBV11-2 | . | CASSLLSETQYF
. | TRBV3-1/TRBV3-2 | . | CASSQGTSSSYNEQFF
. | TRBV6-4 | . | CASSDSQNTEAFF
. | TRBV29-1 | TRBD2 | CSVEVVREGSGELFF
. | TRBV11-3 | . | CASSKQGNTIYF
. | TRBV11-1 | TRBD1 | CASSLGTGGWRETQYF
. | TRBV7-9 | . | CASSLYRREVGGYTF
. | TRBV6-5 | TRBD2 | CASSYGVAGGYEQYF
. | TRBV19 | . | CASSIKQRARDEQYF
few | TRBV5-6 | . | CASSLIVAAPRNGYTF
. | TRBV4-1 | . | CASSRDFSDSPLHF
. | TRBV27 | . | CASSLLGSGELFF
. | TRBV28 | . | CASSLGPGGGEETQYF